Below, 29 T cell receptor beta chains from the same sample are listed, as sequenced in a study of cytomegalovirus exposure and HLA in healthy donors. PCR employed 60 Vbeta and 13 Jbeta primers. Data came from immunoSEQ multiplex PCR; TCRdb stores just in-frame clones and leaves some out. The sample gives 130,000 or so clones, about four fifths of which show up once; roughly 3% is in the top ten. The sequencing input was PBMCs. Receptors originate from a young man in good health and CMV-seronegative.

The rearrangement uses TRBV15 and TRBJ2-5; D might be TRBD2 (6 bases). This CDR3 region has 12 residues. The V end was cut by 6 bases, the J end by 4 bases, with 9 bases between. Germline V lookup: CDR1 LNHNV, CDR2 YYDKDF (reference sequence). CDR3 nucleotides: TGTGCCACCAGAGCCGGGGGAGAGACCCAGTACTTC. Translation gives CATRAGGETQYF.

This clone was detected a few times. The rearrangement joins TRBV28 to TRBJ2-7; TRBD1 is a possible D gene (6 bases). The CDR3 totals 13 residues. V gave up 6 bases and J gave up 1 base, with 10 bases separating them. Germline CDR1 and CDR2: MDHEN and SYDVKM. The CDR3 nucleotides are TGTGCCAGCAGGTCGGGACAATCCTACGAGCAGTACTTC. Translation gives CASRSGQSYEQYF. Full variable domain (rest looked up from reference TRBV28 and TRBJ2-7): DVKVTQSSRYLVKRTGEKVFLECVQDMDHENMFWYRQDPGLGLRLIYFSYDVKMKEKGDIPEGYSVSREKKERFSLILESASTNQTSMYLCASRSGQSYEQYFGPGTRLTVT.

V usage is TRBV7-9 and J usage is TRBJ1-5, with 7 positions matching TRBD1. This CDR3 is 14 amino acids long. Germline loops: CDR1 SEHNR, CDR2 FQNEAQ (reference sequence). J gave up 10 bases and V 5 bases, and 11 bases lay outside the gene matches. CDR3: CASSAGQPLEPQHF. The DNA for the CDR3 is TGTGCCAGCAGCGCGGGACAGCCGTTGGAACCCCAGCATTTT.

The chain carries TRBV6-4 and TRBJ2-1; no firm D call. The germline V and J ends were trimmed by 0 bases and 7 bases, with 4 bases remaining between them. The CDR3 contains 12 residues. The germline V gene encodes CDR1 MRHNA and CDR2 SNTAGT. In nucleotides, the CDR3 is TGTGCCAGCAGTGACTCTCTGAATGAGCAGTTCTTC. It encodes CASSDSLNEQFF.

In regard to this clone: The junction departs from the called germline gene at one end, perhaps through a read error. This sequence joins TRBV7-7 and TRBJ2-1, with 8 nucleotides matching TRBD2. From germline, CDR1 is SSHAT and CDR2 FNYEAQ (reference sequence). This CDR3 spans 15 amino acids. The CDR3 reads CASSLGAGGYNEQFF. CDR3 coding DNA: TGTGCTAGCAGCTTAGGGGCGGGGGGCTACAATGAGCAGTTCTTC.

This clone has just a few counts. The chain combines TRBV30 with TRBJ2-4; tentative D call: TRBD2 (5 bases). The V and J ends lost 7 bases and 7 bases respectively, with 20 bases between them. The CDR3 spans 14 residues. Germline V gene data show CDR1 as GTSNPN and CDR2 as SVGIG (reference sequence). CDR3 protein: CASRFREGSNIQYF. CDR3 sequence (DNA): TGTGCCTCGCGTTTCCGGGAAGGGAGTAACATTCAGTACTTC.

The V and J genes are TRBV30 and TRBJ1-2, with 10 bases that match TRBD1. Looked up from germline, CDR1 is GTSNPN and CDR2 is SVGIG (reference sequence). The CDR3 covers 13 residues. Trimming removed 5 bases from V and 11 bases from J; junction bases left unmatched: 11. CDR3 nucleotide sequence: TGTGCCTGGGCCGCGGGACAGGGGATTGGATACACCTTC. Protein sequence: CAWAAGQGIGYTF.

V gene TRBV28 combines with J gene TRBJ2-4; a possible D gene is TRBD1 (6 bases). Deletions cut 3 bases from V and 7 bases from J, with 16 bases between. Germline-derived CDR1 and CDR2 are MDHEN and SYDVKM. The CDR3 runs 15 residues. The CDR3 nucleotides are TGTGCCAGCAGTTTTCTAACAGGGATTTCGAACATTCAGTACTTC. It is translated as CASSFLTGISNIQYF. Full variable domain (rest looked up from reference TRBV28 and TRBJ2-4): DVKVTQSSRYLVKRTGEKVFLECVQDMDHENMFWYRQDPGLGLRLIYFSYDVKMKEKGDIPEGYSVSREKKERFSLILESASTNQTSMYLCASSFLTGISNIQYFGAGTRLSVL.

V and J are TRBV29-1 and TRBJ2-5; no clear D gene. With 7 bases removed from V and 2 bases from J, the gap between germline ends came to 8 bases. Looked up from germline, CDR1 is SQVTM and CDR2 is ANQGSEA. There are 11 residues in the CDR3. The CDR3 reads CSAGQQETQYF. The CDR3 DNA sequence: TGCAGCGCTGGGCAGCAAGAGACCCAGTACTTC.

The V gene is TRBV5-1, the J gene TRBJ1-6; TRBD1 matches at 12 bases. V gave up 0 bases and J gave up 4 bases; unmatched junction bases: 11. Germline-derived CDR1 and CDR2 are SGHRS and YFSETQ. This CDR3 has 20 amino acids. The CDR3, as DNA: TGCGCCAGCAGCTTGGTCCCCCCCGGGACAGGGGGCTCATATAATTCACCCCTCCACTTT. Translation gives CASSLVPPGTGGSYNSPLHF.

The V gene is TRBV5-4, the J gene TRBJ2-7; a weak D match, TRBD2 (6 bases). This CDR3 is built from 14 residues. Trimming pared 0 bases from V and 2 bases from J, leaving 9 bases between. Germline loops: CDR1 SGHNT, CDR2 YYREEE (reference sequence). The CDR3 bases are TGTGCCAGCAGCTTGGCCGGGAGCCCCTACGAGCAGTACTTC. It yields the protein CASSLAGSPYEQYF. Complete variable domain (other parts from reference TRBV5-4 and TRBJ2-7): ETGVTQSPTHLIKTRGQQVTLRCSSQSGHNTVSWYQQALGQGPQFIFQYYREEENGRGNFPPRFSGLQFPNYSSELNVNALELDDSALYLCASSLAGSPYEQYFGPGTRLTVT.

The rearrangement uses TRBV27 and TRBJ2-1; 14 bases match TRBD2. Germline V CDR1 and CDR2: MNHEY, SMNVEV (reference sequence). The V and J ends lost 5 bases and 8 bases, in that order; junction bases with no gene match: 8. This CDR3 spans 16 amino acids. The DNA for the CDR3 is TGTGCCAGCAGTCCGGAGACTAGCGGGGGGGCCCATGAGCAGTTCTTC. Its translation: CASSPETSGGAHEQFF.

The chain carries TRBV6-1 and TRBJ1-2, with D perhaps TRBD1 (6 bases). CDR1 is MNHNS and CDR2 is SASEGT in the germline V gene. Trimming took 6 bases from V and 1 from J, leaving 9 bases between them. The CDR3 runs to 13 residues. CDR3 coding DNA: TGTGCCAGCAGCGTACAGGGTAACTATGGCTACACCTTC. Its translation is CASSVQGNYGYTF.

The J gene is TRBJ2-1, the V gene TRBV5-1; possibly TRBD1 for D (6 bases). CDR3 length equals 17 residues. Trimming removed 0 bases at V and 7 bases at J, with 20 bases between. Germline assignment: CDR1 SGHRS and CDR2 YFSETQ. This CDR3 reads CASSLGDKWTAGNEQFF. CDR3 sequence (DNA): TGCGCCAGCAGCTTGGGGGATAAATGGACAGCCGGGAATGAGCAGTTCTTC.

This sequence joins TRBV28 and TRBJ2-7, with 7 bases aligning to TRBD1. V shed 7 bases, J shed 6 bases, and the junction held 12 bases outside the gene matches. This CDR3 has 14 amino acids. In germline, CDR1 is MDHEN, CDR2 SYDVKM. The CDR3 DNA is TGTGCCAGCACCCTACAGGGGTTCTTCTCCGAGCAGTACTTC. Residues: CASTLQGFFSEQYF.

V gene TRBV7-8 combines with J gene TRBJ1-1; D is unclear. Germline V gene lookup returns CDR1 SGHVS and CDR2 FQNEAQ. This CDR3 contains 16 residues. The germline V and J ends were trimmed by 8 bases and 1 base, with 20 bases remaining between them. The CDR3 nucleotides are TGTGCCAGCCGACTACTCTCGGCGGGTGGGAACACTGAAGCTTTCTTT. It specifies CASRLLSAGGNTEAFF.

The chain has TRBV30 and TRBJ2-3, with D possibly being TRBD2 (6 bases). The CDR3 runs to 13 residues. Germline CDR1 and CDR2: GTSNPN and SVGIG (reference sequence). Trimming took off 0 bases at V and 6 bases at J, with 10 bases between the two ends. The CDR3 protein is CAWSVQGLDTQYF. The DNA for the CDR3 is TGTGCCTGGAGTGTGCAGGGACTCGATACGCAGTATTTT.

This chain connects TRBV18 to TRBJ1-3; no definite D call. From germline, CDR1 is KGHSH and CDR2 LQKENI. The CDR3 runs to 15 residues. V lost 0 bases and J 4 bases, leaving 10 bases between the germline ends. This CDR3 reads CASSPPQISGNTIYF. DNA for the CDR3: TGTGCCAGCTCACCACCGCAGATATCCGGAAACACCATATATTTT.

The chain uses TRBV5-1 and TRBJ1-1; 7 bases map to TRBD1. With 3 bases clipped from V and 3 bases from J, the junction kept 5 bases outside the gene matches. This CDR3 is built from 14 residues. The V gene's germline CDR1 is SGHRS and CDR2 YFSETQ. The CDR3 loop is CASSSGTADTEAFF. In nucleotides, the CDR3 is TGCGCCAGCAGCTCCGGGACAGCCGACACTGAAGCTTTCTTT.

A few counts support this clone. The J gene is TRBJ1-5, the V gene TRBV30; D perhaps matches TRBD1 (6 bases). The germline gives CDR1 GTSNPN, CDR2 SVGIG (reference sequence). V was pared by 2 bases and J by 3 bases, with 11 bases between. The CDR3 is made up of 14 amino acids. CDR3 bases: TGTGCCTGGAGTCGAGAGGGGGTCAATCAGCCCCAGCATTTT. It translates to CAWSREGVNQPQHF. The variable domain in full, completed from reference TRBV30 and TRBJ1-5, reads SQTIHQWPATLVQPVGSPLSLECTVEGTSNPNLYWYRQAAGRGLQLLFYSVGIGQISSEVPQNLSASRPQDRQFILSSKKLLLSDSGFYLCAWSREGVNQPQHFGDGTRLSIL.

The chain recombines TRBV2 with TRBJ1-5, with TRBD1 matching over 7 bases. Germline values: CDR1 SNHLY, CDR2 FYNNEI. The CDR3 totals 13 residues. Trimming removed 3 bases from V and 6 bases from J; junction bases left unmatched: 2. CDR3 amino acids: CASSDGTAQPQHF. The DNA for the CDR3 is TGTGCCAGCAGTGATGGGACAGCTCAGCCCCAGCATTTT. Based on the CDR3 plus reference TRBV2 and TRBJ1-5, the full variable domain is EPEVTQTPSHQVTQMGQEVILRCVPISNHLYFYWYRQILGQKVEFLVSFYNNEISEKSEIFDDQFSVERPDGSNFTLKIRSTKLEDSAMYFCASSDGTAQPQHFGDGTRLSIL.

This clone was recorded once. The chain uses TRBV7-9 and TRBJ2-2; D possibly corresponds to TRBD1 (6 bases). This CDR3 has 15 amino acids. CDR1 is SEHNR, CDR2 FQNEAQ, per germline (reference sequence). The ends were cut back, 4 bases at V and 1 base at J, with 10 bases in the middle. Written as DNA, the CDR3 is TGTGCCAGCAGCTCTCCGGACAGGAACACCGGGGAGCTGTTTTTT. Its translation is CASSSPDRNTGELFF. The full variable domain, in which reference TRBV7-9 and TRBJ2-2 provide the parts outside the CDR3, is DTGVSQNPRHKITKRGQNVTFRCDPISEHNRLYWYRQTLGQGPEFLTYFQNEAQLEKSRLLSDRFSAERPKGSFSTLEIQRTEQGDSAMYLCASSSPDRNTGELFFGEGSRLTVL.

The rearrangement links TRBV15 to TRBJ1-2; 7 bases agree with TRBD1. Germline V gene lookup returns CDR1 LNHNV and CDR2 YYDKDF (reference sequence). The CDR3 consists of 15 residues. Losses at the gene ends were 0 bases for V and 8 bases for J; bases not matched to a gene: 9. The CDR3 nucleotides read TGTGCCACCAGCAGAGAAGGGGGCAGCTGGAAGGGCTACACCTTC. Amino acids: CATSREGGSWKGYTF.

This clone was counted a single time. V usage is TRBV6-5 and J usage is TRBJ1-1; the D is unclear. Germline V CDR1 and CDR2: MNHEY, SVGAGI. V lost 0 bases and J lost 1, with 9 bases in between. The CDR3 is 15 residues long. This chain's CDR3 is CASSYSQATNTEAFF. The DNA of the CDR3 is TGTGCCAGCAGTTACTCGCAGGCGACGAACACTGAAGCTTTCTTT.

This rearrangement joins TRBV6-5 to TRBJ1-4; D not certain. Deletions cut 5 bases from V and 0 bases from J, with 10 bases between. There are 15 residues in the CDR3. Germline CDR1 MNHEY, CDR2 SVGAGI. As DNA, the CDR3 is TGTGCCAGCAGTAAGCGGTACGCAACTAATGAAAAACTGTTTTTT. Translation: CASSKRYATNEKLFF.

The chain uses TRBV10-3 and TRBJ2-1; 7 bases are a match to TRBD1. This CDR3 is 16 amino acids long. Germline V gene lookup returns CDR1 ENHRY and CDR2 SYGVKD. Trimming removed 3 bases from V and 2 bases from J; junction bases left unmatched: 7. The CDR3 loop reads CAISDPLDRAYNEQFF. The CDR3, as DNA: TGTGCCATCAGTGACCCCCTTGACAGGGCCTACAATGAGCAGTTCTTC.

This chain uses TRBV9 with TRBJ1-3; 10 bases map to TRBD1. This CDR3 is 17 amino acids long. Germline values: CDR1 SGDLS, CDR2 YYNGEE. V gave up 4 bases and J gave up 2 bases; unmatched junction bases: 9. The CDR3 nucleotides are TGTGCCAGCAGCCTGGAAGGACAGGGGGGAACTGGAAACACCATATATTTT. This gives the protein CASSLEGQGGTGNTIYF.

The chain joins TRBV25-1 to TRBJ1-5; D may be TRBD1 (5 bases). This CDR3 comprises 15 residues. Germline-derived CDR1 and CDR2 are MGHDK and SYGVNS. The germline V and J ends were trimmed by 4 bases and 5 bases, with 15 bases remaining between them. CDR3: CASSGGGWGDQPQHF. The CDR3 nucleotides read TGTGCCAGCAGTGGTGGAGGGTGGGGGGATCAGCCCCAGCATTTT.

This clone has a handful of counts. The chain recombines TRBV29-1 with TRBJ2-2; 8 bases map to TRBD2. The CDR3 loop spans 14 amino acids. Germline V lookup: CDR1 SQVTM, CDR2 ANQGSEA. J was trimmed by 6 bases and V by 5 bases; bases with no gene match: 8. The CDR3 DNA reads TGCAGCGTTTTCAAAGCGGGGGTGGCCGGGGAGCTGTTTTTT. It is translated as CSVFKAGVAGELFF.